This record looks at one TCR beta chain sequence and its context. The data originate from a study of T cell responses to AZD1222 COVID-19 vaccine. For the study at large: Combined were second doses at about 4 or about 12 weeks.

The CDR3 has 15 residues. The V end was cut by 1 base, the J end by 5 bases, with 12 bases between. Germline assignment: CDR1 SGHTS and CDR2 YDEGEE. The data were produced by immunoSEQ multiplex PCR, yet TCRdb's version contains in-frame clones alone and is incomplete. The top ten clones hold about 6% of a sample with 75,000 to 100,000 clones, just over 85% of them seen once. This sequence originates from an adult in good health. The chain couples TRBV5-8 to TRBJ1-4, with D perhaps TRBD1 (5 bases). The sequencing used peripheral blood, collected on day 0 of AZD1222 vaccination. The CDR3 sequence is CASSLTGRPNEKLFF. CDR3 in DNA: TGTGCCAGCAGCTTGACAGGACGGCCGAATGAAAAACTGTTTTTT.